Following are 14 T cell receptor beta chains from one sample sequenced in a study of blood T cell repertoires in COVID-19. The method was immunoSEQ multiplex PCR; TCRdb's version includes in-frame clones alone and lacks a portion of them. The sample lists 180,000 or so clones; roughly 84% were seen once. The sequenced material came from PBMCs or T cells enriched from blood (not recorded which). The receptors shown here come from a man aged 40-55 years who had recovered from COVID-19.

The chain recombines TRBV5-1 with TRBJ2-1; tentatively, D is TRBD1 (5 bases). CDR3 length: 13 residues. V was shortened by 0 bases and J by 10 bases, with 11 bases between the two germline ends. Germline V CDR1 and CDR2: SGHRS, YFSETQ. The CDR3 region is CASSLATVREQFF. DNA of the CDR3: TGCGCCAGCAGCTTGGCGACAGTACGGGAGCAGTTCTTC. Supplemented by reference TRBV5-1 and TRBJ2-1, the full variable domain reads KAGVTQTPRYLIKTRGQQVTLSCSPISGHRSVSWYQQTPGQGLQFLFEYFSETQRNKGNFPGRFSGRQFSNSRSEMNVSTLELGDSALYLCASSLATVREQFFGPGTRLTVL.

The rearrangement uses TRBV4-3 and TRBJ1-1; D call uncertain. This CDR3 region has 13 residues. V lost 0 bases, J lost 5 bases, and 7 bases lay in between. Germline V CDR1 and CDR2: LGHNA, YSLEER. Here the CDR3 reads CASSQERRTEAFF. CDR3 nucleotides: TGCGCCAGCAGCCAAGAACGCAGGACTGAAGCTTTCTTT.

This rearrangement joins TRBV3-1 (or the pseudogene TRBV3-2) to TRBJ1-3, with D unresolved. CDR3 size: 13 residues. V lost 4 bases to trimming and J lost 6 bases, with 10 bases between them. CDR1 is LGHDT, CDR2 YNNKEL, per germline (reference sequence). The CDR3 sequence: CASSLRAVNTIYF. The CDR3 DNA is TGTGCCAGCAGCCTCCGTGCGGTAAACACCATATATTTT.

J is TRBJ1-2 and V is TRBV6-6, with 11 positions matching TRBD1. V shed 6 bases, J shed 2 bases, and the junction held 8 bases outside the gene matches. Germline V CDR1 and CDR2: MNHNY, SVGAGI (reference sequence). CDR3 size: 16 residues. DNA of the CDR3: TGTGCCAGCAGCCAACTCCGGACAGGGGGCAACTATGGCTACACCTTC. This encodes CASSQLRTGGNYGYTF.

The V gene is TRBV5-1, the J gene TRBJ2-7; 9 bases align to TRBD1. The CDR3 is 14 amino acids. CDR1 is SGHRS, CDR2 YFSETQ, per germline. V dropped 2 bases and J dropped 4; count of bases not matched to a gene: 4. The CDR3 reads CASSFPGQGYEQYF. In DNA form, the CDR3 reads TGCGCCAGCAGCTTCCCGGGACAGGGTTACGAGCAGTACTTC. Based on the CDR3 plus reference TRBV5-1 and TRBJ2-7, the full variable domain is KAGVTQTPRYLIKTRGQQVTLSCSPISGHRSVSWYQQTPGQGLQFLFEYFSETQRNKGNFPGRFSGRQFSNSRSEMNVSTLELGDSALYLCASSFPGQGYEQYFGPGTRLTVT.

This clone showed up just once. V is TRBV7-2 and J is TRBJ2-3, with 11 bases aligning to TRBD2. V lost 1 base and J lost 4; bases outside the gene matches: 7. The CDR3 spans 17 residues. In germline, CDR1 is SGHTA, CDR2 FQGNSA. CDR3 protein: CASSLVVSGGASDTQYF. The CDR3 bases are TGTGCCAGCAGCTTAGTGGTTAGCGGGGGGGCATCAGATACGCAGTATTTT.

The chain couples TRBV7-2 to TRBJ2-5, with 8 nucleotides matching TRBD2. V shed 4 bases and J 1 base; nucleotides not matched to a gene: 5. The CDR3 has 15 residues. CDR1 and CDR2 (germline): SGHTA, FQGNSA. The CDR3 sequence: CASSWGSGIQETQYF. CDR3 bases: TGTGCCAGCAGCTGGGGTAGCGGGATCCAAGAGACCCAGTACTTC.

The chain has TRBV5-4 and TRBJ2-7; D unclear. This CDR3 has 13 amino acids. CDR1 and CDR2 (germline): SGHNT, YYREEE (reference sequence). The V gene lost 2 bases and the J gene lost 1 base, with 7 bases spanning the gap. The CDR3 loop reads CASSLFSSYEQYF. DNA of the CDR3: TGTGCCAGCAGCTTATTTAGTTCCTACGAGCAGTACTTC.

The gene calls are TRBV7-9 and TRBJ1-2; the D gene is possibly TRBD1 (5 bases). The CDR3 is 15 amino acids. The germline V gene has CDR1 SEHNR and CDR2 FQNEAQ (reference sequence). V was trimmed by 1 base and J by 1 base, leaving 10 bases between them. The CDR3 region has the DNA TGTGCCAGCAGCTTAGACAGGACTAATAACTATGGCTACACCTTC. This translates into CASSLDRTNNYGYTF.

The genes are TRBV30 and TRBJ1-1, with 9 bases aligning to TRBD1. The V and J ends lost 4 bases and 0 bases, in that order; junction bases with no gene match: 12. The germline V gene encodes CDR1 GTSNPN and CDR2 SVGIG (reference sequence). The CDR3 sequence is 17 residues long. The CDR3 protein is CAWMRRWDRDLNTEAFF. The CDR3 bases are TGTGCCTGGATGAGGAGATGGGACAGGGACTTGAACACTGAAGCTTTCTTT.

This clone was observed a handful of times. The V gene is TRBV6-6, the J gene TRBJ2-3; TRBD2 agrees at 8 bases. The germline gives CDR1 MNHNY, CDR2 SVGAGI (reference sequence). The CDR3 has 17 amino acids. V trimming: 5 bases; J trimming: 0 bases; junction bases outside the gene matches: 10. Here the CDR3 DNA reads TGTGCCAGCAGTCCCCGCCTCGGGGGGGAGAGCACAGATACGCAGTATTTT. It codes for CASSPRLGGESTDTQYF.

This sequence joins TRBV6-2 or TRBV6-3 and TRBJ1-1, with 11 bases matching TRBD1. Germline V gives CDR1 MNHEY, CDR2 SVGEGT. The CDR3 contains 17 residues. V gave up 4 bases and J gave up 4 bases; unmatched junction bases: 11. The CDR3 loop is CASSSGGAGTGGTEAFF. DNA of the CDR3: TGTGCCAGCAGTTCCGGAGGGGCAGGGACAGGGGGCACTGAAGCTTTCTTT.

The CDR3 region has the DNA TGTGCCAGCAGCTTAGGGAGGGGGCCCTATGGCTACACCTTC. Translation gives CASSLGRGPYGYTF. The chain links TRBV11-2 to TRBJ1-2; 7 positions agree with TRBD1. The CDR3 extends over 14 amino acids. The V gene end was trimmed by 1 base and the J gene end by 4 bases; junction bases not matched to a gene: 3. Germline CDR1 reads SGHAT; CDR2 reads FQNNGV.

This chain uses TRBV4-1 with TRBJ2-1, with TRBD2 as a possible D gene (5 bases). CDR1 is MGHRA, CDR2 YSYEKL, per germline. The CDR3 runs 15 residues. V was clipped by 4 bases and J by 0 bases, with 10 bases between them. The CDR3 bases are TGCGCCAGCAGCCCGAGCGGAAACTCCTACAATGAGCAGTTCTTC. It specifies CASSPSGNSYNEQFF.